This TCR beta chain was captured by sequencing in a study of glioma-infiltrating T cells. CDR3 length equals 15 residues. Trimming removed 6 bases from V and 0 bases from J; junction bases left unmatched: 5. Per germline, CDR1 MNHNS and CDR2 SASEGT. The table lists this clonotype with many counts. The antigen is not known. Study-wide points: CDR3 overlap between tissue and blood was very small. Non-neoplastic patients had below-expected tissue-blood divergence, while all gliomas exceeded expectation.

TCR alpha and beta CDR3 regions were amplified from RNA using iRepertoire nested multiplex PCR. Input was roughly 95-450 ng of tissue mRNA or PBMC total RNA. TCRdb reprocessed the multiplex PCR reads via MiXCR and lists one record per CDR3 protein. The table shows about 89,000 distinct CDR3 sequences, with 20% to 25% occurring only once. Sample: glioma tissue, nonneoplastic brain tissue, or PBMCs (not recorded which). The chain joins TRBV6-1 to TRBJ1-3, with 7 bases aligning to TRBD1. The sequence derives from a human donor with low-grade glioma or glioblastoma, undergoing nonglioma brain surgery, or in good health (not recorded which). The CDR3 loop is CASSPGQFSGNTIYF. The CDR3 DNA sequence: TGTGCCAGCAGCCCGGGACAGTTCTCTGGAAACACCATATATTTT.